The sequence of this T cell receptor beta chain was determined in a study of CD4+ T cells in melanoma. Only in-frame clones appear in the TCRdb table, and some are missing; sequencing was by immunoSEQ multiplex PCR. The data show some 47,000 clones, 89% seen once. Points from the study as a whole: Neoantigen-specific CD4+ T cells in melanoma reportedly had diverse differentiation states. A reported correlation linked neoantigen-specific CD4+ T cells to CD8+, macrophage and B cell function.

Comment on this clone: The antigen remains unidentified.

This receptor was taken from a human donor with melanoma. The source material was peripheral blood.

Written as DNA, the CDR3 is TGTGCCAGCAGCCTAGGGCAAGAGACCCAGTACTTC. Its protein is CASSLGQETQYF. J is TRBJ2-5 and V is TRBV7-2; D unclear. Trimming took off 5 bases at V and 2 bases at J, with 6 bases between the two ends. This CDR3 has 12 amino acids. Looked up from germline, CDR1 is SGHTA and CDR2 is FQGNSA.